The 27 T cell receptor beta chains given below trace back to one sample, sequenced in a study of T cells in narcolepsy. Libraries were prepared by immunoSEQ multiplex PCR; TCRdb keeps only in-frame clonotypes and omits some of them. The data contain fewer than 15,000 clones, around 90% of them singletons. The sequenced material came from CD45RA- memory CD4+ T cells from PBMCs. The receptors derive from a human donor with narcolepsy.

V usage is TRBV15 and J usage is TRBJ2-1, with D possibly matching TRBD1 (5 bases). The germline CDR1 and CDR2 sequences are LNHNV and YYDKDF (reference sequence). The CDR3 is 16 residues long. Deletions cut 0 bases from V and 2 bases from J, with 11 bases between. The CDR3 DNA is TGTGCCACCAGCAGAGAGGCCCGGACAACCTACAATGAGCAGTTCTTC. Translating gives CATSREARTTYNEQFF.

The V and J genes are TRBV18 and TRBJ1-1; 11 nucleotides line up with TRBD1. The CDR3 extends over 16 amino acids. Germline CDR1 KGHSH, CDR2 LQKENI. The J segment lost 2 bases and the V segment lost 4 bases, leaving 6 bases of the junction unmatched. CDR3 amino acids: CASSRGQGGLNTEAFF. The CDR3 nucleotides read TGTGCCAGCTCACGGGGACAGGGGGGACTTAACACTGAAGCTTTCTTT. Using reference TRBV18 and TRBJ1-1 for the parts outside the CDR3, the full variable domain is NAGVMQNPRHLVRRRGQEARLRCSPMKGHSHVYWYRQLPEEGLKFMVYLQKENIIDESGMPKERFSAEFPKEGPSILRIQQVVRGDSAAYFCASSRGQGGLNTEAFFGQGTRLTVV.

This clone was counted between two and nine times. The rearrangement links TRBV10-3 to TRBJ2-2; possible D gene TRBD2, 6 bases. Germline lookup yields CDR1 ENHRY and CDR2 SYGVKD. This CDR3 comprises 14 residues. Trimming took off 0 bases at V and 8 bases at J, with 10 bases between the two ends. The CDR3 region is CAISESNGSGELFF. CDR3 DNA sequence: TGTGCCATCAGTGAGTCGAACGGGAGTGGGGAGCTGTTTTTT.

The chain couples TRBV14 to TRBJ1-2; D is possibly TRBD1 (5 bases). V was cut by 4 bases and J by 9 bases, with 12 bases left in between. Germline V CDR1 and CDR2: SGHDN, FVKESK. CDR3 length: 12 residues. CDR3: CASSPGGYSYTF. Here the CDR3 DNA reads TGTGCCAGCAGCCCGGGGGGGTATAGCTACACCTTC.

This clone was recorded once. This chain joins TRBV29-1 and TRBJ2-1; possible D gene TRBD2, 5 bases. V lost 7 bases, J lost 10 bases, and 17 bases lay in between. The CDR3 totals 12 residues. Looked up from germline, CDR1 is SQVTM and CDR2 is ANQGSEA. The CDR3 DNA sequence: TGCAGCGCAGAGACTAATCCGTACGAGCAGTTCTTC. This translates into CSAETNPYEQFF.

The chain joins TRBV7-6 to TRBJ1-5, with 9 nucleotides matching TRBD1. Germline values: CDR1 SGHVS, CDR2 FNYEAQ. Trimming at V came to 1 base and at J to 0 bases, leaving 4 bases not matched to a gene. The length of the CDR3 is 17 residues. CDR3 in amino acids: CASSLGTGDDSNQPQHF. DNA of the CDR3: TGTGCCAGCAGCTTAGGGACAGGGGACGATAGCAATCAGCCCCAGCATTTT.

This chain joins TRBV2 and TRBJ1-1; D is perhaps TRBD1 (6 bases). Germline CDR1 SNHLY, CDR2 FYNNEI. The CDR3 totals 15 residues. V was shortened by 4 bases and J by 1 base, with 13 bases between the two germline ends. The CDR3 DNA is TGTGCCAGCAGTGTATCGGACAGCCAGAACACTGAAGCTTTCTTT. Encoded protein: CASSVSDSQNTEAFF.

This clone was recorded once. V usage is TRBV9 and J usage is TRBJ1-2, with 9 bases fitting TRBD1. V trimming: 0 bases; J trimming: 5 bases; junction bases outside the gene matches: 2. The CDR3 runs 14 residues. The germline CDR1 and CDR2 sequences are SGDLS and YYNGEE. This chain's CDR3 is CASSVGDRVYGYTF. CDR3 coding DNA: TGTGCCAGCAGCGTAGGGGACAGGGTTTATGGCTACACCTTC.

The V gene is TRBV29-1, the J gene TRBJ1-2, with TRBD1 identical over 8 bases. This CDR3 spans 14 amino acids. The germline V gene encodes CDR1 SQVTM and CDR2 ANQGSEA. V trimming: 6 bases; J trimming: 6 bases; junction bases outside the gene matches: 12. DNA for the CDR3: TGCAGCGTGGCAGGACAGGGAGGGTGGGATGGCTACACCTTC. This encodes CSVAGQGGWDGYTF.

The rearrangement joins TRBV9 to TRBJ2-3; 7 nucleotides agree with TRBD2. The CDR3 consists of 16 residues. Germline CDR1 SGDLS, CDR2 YYNGEE. Germline trimming cut 0 bases from V and 1 base from J; bases unmatched to any gene: 5. The CDR3 bases are TGTGCCAGCAGCGTAGACGCTAGCGGAGGCACAGATACGCAGTATTTT. It translates to CASSVDASGGTDTQYF.

The CDR3 region is CASSPESSSYGYTF. Here the CDR3 DNA reads TGTGCCAGCAGCCCGGAGAGTTCGTCCTATGGCTACACCTTC. The genes are TRBV5-4 and TRBJ1-2, with unresolved D. The length of the CDR3 is 14 residues. Germline assignment: CDR1 SGHNT and CDR2 YYREEE (reference sequence). Trimming stripped 4 bases from V and 4 bases from J, with 14 bases between.

The V call is TRBV29-1, the J call TRBJ2-1; D may be TRBD1 (6 bases). Germline V lookup: CDR1 SQVTM, CDR2 ANQGSEA. V shed 0 bases and J shed 7 bases, with 10 bases lying between them. The CDR3 extends over 13 amino acids. The DNA for the CDR3 is TGCAGCGTTGAAGAGGGGGCAGGGAATGAGCAGTTCTTC. Its protein is CSVEEGAGNEQFF.

The chain employs TRBV5-1 and TRBJ2-2; 15 nucleotides match TRBD2. V lost 2 bases to trimming and J lost 4 bases; unmatched junction nucleotides: 3. The CDR3 runs 17 residues. CDR1 and CDR2 from the germline V gene are SGHRS and YFSETQ. The CDR3 reads CASSLRTSGRGTGELFF. The CDR3 nucleotides are TGCGCCAGCAGCTTAAGGACTAGCGGGAGGGGCACCGGGGAGCTGTTTTTT.

The chain uses TRBV7-2 and TRBJ2-3; D may be TRBD1 (6 bases). V was pared by 1 base and J by 9 bases, with 11 bases between. This CDR3 region has 13 residues. CDR1 SGHTA and CDR2 FQGNSA come from the germline V gene. CDR3 sequence: CASSLGGQGTQYF. In nucleotides, the CDR3 is TGTGCCAGCAGCTTAGGGGGGCAGGGCACGCAGTATTTT.

This clone was seen only a few times. This chain joins TRBV4-1 and TRBJ2-5, with D perhaps TRBD1 (6 bases). The CDR3 sequence is 14 residues long. CDR1 and CDR2 from the germline V gene are MGHRA and YSYEKL. Trimming took off 0 bases at V and 4 bases at J, with 9 bases between the two ends. Here the CDR3 reads CASSQEGQRETQYF. The CDR3 DNA follows: TGCGCCAGCAGCCAAGAAGGACAGCGAGAGACCCAGTACTTC.

This clone was seen only once. This chain joins TRBV7-9 and TRBJ1-2; 10 nucleotides agree with TRBD1. The J segment lost 6 bases and the V segment lost 4 bases, leaving 5 bases of the junction unmatched. In germline, CDR1 is SEHNR, CDR2 FQNEAQ (reference sequence). The CDR3 consists of 14 residues. The CDR3 here is CASSSPGQGNGYTF. CDR3 in DNA: TGTGCCAGCAGCTCCCCGGGACAGGGGAATGGCTACACCTTC.

V usage is TRBV19 and J usage is TRBJ2-5; 9 nucleotides match TRBD1. V was clipped by 6 bases and J by 5 bases; unmatched bases: 16. The CDR3 length is 17 residues. Germline values: CDR1 LNHDA, CDR2 SQIVND (reference sequence). CDR3 residues: CASSPGQGSRVVETQYF. The CDR3 DNA sequence: TGTGCCAGTAGCCCGGGACAGGGATCACGGGTCGTGGAGACCCAGTACTTC.

This chain links TRBV7-2 with TRBJ2-2; no clear D gene. The CDR3 covers 16 residues. V was trimmed by 2 bases and J by 1 base, leaving 11 bases between them. Germline V gene data show CDR1 as SGHTA and CDR2 as FQGNSA. The CDR3 coding sequence is TGTGCCAGCAGCTTAATCGCGGCGCAGAACACCGGGGAGCTGTTTTTT. It translates to CASSLIAAQNTGELFF.

The rearrangement joins TRBV18 to TRBJ2-1; D perhaps matches TRBD1 (5 bases). This CDR3 has 14 amino acids. The V gene lost 0 bases and the J gene lost 3 bases, with 6 bases spanning the gap. Germline CDR1 reads KGHSH; CDR2 reads LQKENI. The CDR3 region is CASSPPTDYNEQFF. The CDR3 DNA reads TGTGCCAGCTCACCACCGACAGACTACAATGAGCAGTTCTTC.

J is TRBJ2-5 and V is TRBV27; 14 positions match TRBD2. V lost 0 bases, J lost 2 bases, and 8 bases stayed unmatched. Germline CDR1 MNHEY, CDR2 SMNVEV (reference sequence). This CDR3 has 19 amino acids. The CDR3: CASSLSGLAGEGSQETQYF. CDR3 DNA sequence: TGTGCCAGCAGTTTATCGGGACTAGCGGGAGAGGGTTCTCAAGAGACCCAGTACTTC.

V is TRBV27 and J is TRBJ2-3; 8 bases fit TRBD2. The CDR3 length is 13 residues. V trimming: 0 bases; J trimming: 14 bases; junction bases outside the gene matches: 7. The germline CDR1 and CDR2 sequences are MNHEY and SMNVEV (reference sequence). The CDR3 is CASSLSVAGLLYF. The CDR3 DNA follows: TGTGCCAGCAGTTTATCGGTAGCGGGACTGCTGTATTTT.

The gene calls are TRBV6-1 and TRBJ1-1; D unclear. The CDR3 consists of 15 residues. V was clipped by 2 bases and J by 5 bases, with 15 bases between them. The germline V gene has CDR1 MNHNS and CDR2 SASEGT. The chain's CDR3 is CASSEPFSGRTEAFF. CDR3 sequence (DNA): TGTGCCAGCAGTGAACCTTTTTCGGGTCGGACTGAAGCTTTCTTT.

V and J are TRBV2 and TRBJ2-1; D might be TRBD2 (6 bases). In germline, CDR1 is SNHLY, CDR2 FYNNEI. There are 15 residues in the CDR3. The V end was cut by 6 bases, the J end by 7 bases, with 19 bases between. DNA for the CDR3: TGTGCCAGCAGCCGCCGGCGGGGCGAAGGGAATGAGCAGTTCTTC. This gives the protein CASSRRRGEGNEQFF.

The CDR3 DNA sequence: TGTGCCAGCAGTCCAGGGGCCCTTGAAGCTTTCTTT. Translating it yields CASSPGALEAFF. The chain recombines TRBV28 with TRBJ1-1; a possible D gene is TRBD1 (6 bases). The CDR3 spans 12 residues. V lost 5 bases and J lost 7, with 11 bases in between. Germline-derived CDR1 and CDR2 are MDHEN and SYDVKM. Drawing the rest from reference TRBV28 and TRBJ1-1, the complete variable domain is DVKVTQSSRYLVKRTGEKVFLECVQDMDHENMFWYRQDPGLGLRLIYFSYDVKMKEKGDIPEGYSVSREKKERFSLILESASTNQTSMYLCASSPGALEAFFGQGTRLTVV.

The chain is built from TRBV29-1 and TRBJ2-3, with D maybe TRBD2 (5 bases). Trimming took 7 bases from V and 2 from J, leaving 16 bases between them. In germline, CDR1 is SQVTM, CDR2 ANQGSEA. The CDR3 is made up of 14 amino acids. CDR3 protein: CSAPGIGPTDTQYF. The CDR3 region has the DNA TGCAGCGCACCGGGAATAGGACCCACAGATACGCAGTATTTT.

The rearrangement uses TRBV28 and TRBJ1-5, with TRBD1 as a possible D gene (5 bases). The CDR3 sequence is 16 residues long. The V end lost 3 bases, the J end lost 7 bases, and 19 bases lay between the germline ends. CDR1 MDHEN and CDR2 SYDVKM come from the germline V gene. In nucleotides, the CDR3 is TGTGCCAGCAGTTTTATCAGGGCCGGGCTAGAACAGCCCCAGCATTTT. Translation: CASSFIRAGLEQPQHF. Full variable domain (outside the CDR3, taken from reference TRBV28 and TRBJ1-5): DVKVTQSSRYLVKRTGEKVFLECVQDMDHENMFWYRQDPGLGLRLIYFSYDVKMKEKGDIPEGYSVSREKKERFSLILESASTNQTSMYLCASSFIRAGLEQPQHFGDGTRLSIL.

This rearrangement joins TRBV4-2 to TRBJ1-2; D not resolved. With 0 bases removed from V and 7 bases from J, the gap between germline ends came to 18 bases. CDR1 LGHNA and CDR2 YNFKEQ come from the germline V gene. This CDR3 region has 16 residues. CDR3 nucleotide sequence: TGTGCCAGCAGCCAAGATTCAGGTCATATCGGAAGTGGCTACACCTTC. This gives the protein CASSQDSGHIGSGYTF.